The clone carrying this TCR beta chain was observed a handful of times. This table comes from immunoSEQ multiplex PCR, and its TCRdb copy is limited to in-frame clones, with some not included. The sample lists 40,000 to 65,000 clones; about 86% were seen once. These data are taken from a study of blood T cell repertoires in COVID-19. Study summary: Nucleic acid was either cDNA or gDNA, and it came from T cells, B-cell-depleted T cells, or PBMCs.

Germline V CDR1 and CDR2: SGHRS, YFSETQ. The CDR3 runs to 18 residues. The trim removed 4 bases at V and 0 bases at J, leaving 9 bases unmatched. This clonotype was sampled from a man in his 70s with active COVID-19. The V call is TRBV5-1, the J call TRBJ1-3; TRBD1 aligns across 11 bases. The sequenced sample consisted of peripheral blood. The CDR3 nucleotides are TGCGCCAGCAGCGACGGACAGGGGGCCTCTCTCTCTGGAAACACCATATATTTT. Translation gives CASSDGQGASLSGNTIYF. Full variable domain (remainder filled in from reference TRBV5-1 and TRBJ1-3): KAGVTQTPRYLIKTRGQQVTLSCSPISGHRSVSWYQQTPGQGLQFLFEYFSETQRNKGNFPGRFSGRQFSNSRSEMNVSTLELGDSALYLCASSDGQGASLSGNTIYFGEGSWLTVV.